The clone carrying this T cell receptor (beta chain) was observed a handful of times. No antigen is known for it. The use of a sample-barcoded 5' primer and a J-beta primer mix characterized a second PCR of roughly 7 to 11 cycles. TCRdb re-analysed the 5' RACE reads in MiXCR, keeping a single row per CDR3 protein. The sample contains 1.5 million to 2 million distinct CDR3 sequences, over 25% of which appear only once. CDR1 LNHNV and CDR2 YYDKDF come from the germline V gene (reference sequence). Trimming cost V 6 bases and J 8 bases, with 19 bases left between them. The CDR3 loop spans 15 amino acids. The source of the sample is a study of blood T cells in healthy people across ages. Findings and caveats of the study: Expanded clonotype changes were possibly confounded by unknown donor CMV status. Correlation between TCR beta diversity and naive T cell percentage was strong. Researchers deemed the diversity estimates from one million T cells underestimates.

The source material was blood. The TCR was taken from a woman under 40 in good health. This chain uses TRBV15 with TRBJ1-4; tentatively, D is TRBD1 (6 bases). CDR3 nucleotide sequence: TGTGCCACCAGTGTCTATCGGGGGGCGAACGAAAAACTGTTTTTT. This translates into CATSVYRGANEKLFF.